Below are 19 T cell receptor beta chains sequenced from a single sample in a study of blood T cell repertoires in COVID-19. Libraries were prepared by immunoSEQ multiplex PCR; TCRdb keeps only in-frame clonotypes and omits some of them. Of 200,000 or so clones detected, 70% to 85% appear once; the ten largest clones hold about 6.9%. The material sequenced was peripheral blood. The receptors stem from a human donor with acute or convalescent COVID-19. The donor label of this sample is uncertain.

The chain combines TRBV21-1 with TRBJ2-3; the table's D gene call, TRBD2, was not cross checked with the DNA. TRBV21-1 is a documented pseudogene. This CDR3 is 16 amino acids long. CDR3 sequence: CASSPRIGGVTDTQYF. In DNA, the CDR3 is TGTGCCAGCAGCCCGCGAATTGGAGGGGTAACAGATACGCAGTATTTT.

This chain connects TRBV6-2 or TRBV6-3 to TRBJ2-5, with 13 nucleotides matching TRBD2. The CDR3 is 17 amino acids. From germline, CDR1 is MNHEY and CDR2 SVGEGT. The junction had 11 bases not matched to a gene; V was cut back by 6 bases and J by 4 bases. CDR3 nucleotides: TGTGCCAGCAGCGTCACTAGCGGGAGGGCCGAAGGAGAGACCCAGTACTTC. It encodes CASSVTSGRAEGETQYF.

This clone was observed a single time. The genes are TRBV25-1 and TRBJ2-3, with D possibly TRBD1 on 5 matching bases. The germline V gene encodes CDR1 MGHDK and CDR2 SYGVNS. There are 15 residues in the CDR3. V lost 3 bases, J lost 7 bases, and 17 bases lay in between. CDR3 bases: TGTGCCAGCAGTGAGCCCAATCATCAGGGCAATACGCAGTATTTT. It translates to CASSEPNHQGNTQYF.

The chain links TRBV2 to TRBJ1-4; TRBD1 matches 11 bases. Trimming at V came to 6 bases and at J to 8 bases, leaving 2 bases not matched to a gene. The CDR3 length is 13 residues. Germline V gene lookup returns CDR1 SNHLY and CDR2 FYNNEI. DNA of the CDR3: TGTGCCAGCAGAGGGACAGGGGGGGAAAAACTGTTTTTT. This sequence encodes CASRGTGGEKLFF.

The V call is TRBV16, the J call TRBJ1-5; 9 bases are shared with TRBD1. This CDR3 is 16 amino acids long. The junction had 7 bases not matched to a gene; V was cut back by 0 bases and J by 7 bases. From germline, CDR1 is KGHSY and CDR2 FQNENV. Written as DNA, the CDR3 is TGTGCCAGCAGCCAATCGGGGGGACAGGGAGGCCAGCCCCAGCATTTT. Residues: CASSQSGGQGGQPQHF.

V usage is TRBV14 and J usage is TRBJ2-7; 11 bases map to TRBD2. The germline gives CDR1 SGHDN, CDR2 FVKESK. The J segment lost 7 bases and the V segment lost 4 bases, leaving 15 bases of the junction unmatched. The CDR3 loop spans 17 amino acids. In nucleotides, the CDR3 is TGTGCCAGCAGCCGAATCCCGTTAGCGGGAGGGCCGGGGGAGCAGTACTTC. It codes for CASSRIPLAGGPGEQYF.

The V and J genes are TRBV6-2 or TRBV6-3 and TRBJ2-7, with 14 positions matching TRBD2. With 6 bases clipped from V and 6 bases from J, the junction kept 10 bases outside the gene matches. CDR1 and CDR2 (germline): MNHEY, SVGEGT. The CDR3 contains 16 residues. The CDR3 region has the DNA TGTGCCAGCAGCCCCCTGAGGACTAGCGGGAGGTTCGAGCAGTACTTC. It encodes CASSPLRTSGRFEQYF.

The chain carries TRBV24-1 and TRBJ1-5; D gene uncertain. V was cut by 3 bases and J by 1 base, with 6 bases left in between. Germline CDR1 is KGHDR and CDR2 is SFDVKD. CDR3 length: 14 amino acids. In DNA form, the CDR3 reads TGTGCCACCAGTGATCGGCGGAGCAATCAGCCCCAGCATTTT. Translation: CATSDRRSNQPQHF.

The CDR3, as DNA: TGTGCCAGCAGTCTGACAGGGAACACTGAAGCTTTCTTT. Its translation is CASSLTGNTEAFF. This rearrangement joins TRBV3-1 (or the pseudogene TRBV3-2) to TRBJ1-1; a weak D match, TRBD1 (6 bases). Germline V gene sequence: CDR1 LGHDT, CDR2 YNNKEL (reference sequence). CDR3 length: 13 amino acids. V shed 6 bases and J shed 1 base, with 9 bases lying between them.

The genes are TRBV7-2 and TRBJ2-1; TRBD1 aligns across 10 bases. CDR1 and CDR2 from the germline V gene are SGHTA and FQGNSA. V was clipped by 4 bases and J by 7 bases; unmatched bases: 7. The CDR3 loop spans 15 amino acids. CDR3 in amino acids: CASSSVTGGFNEQFF. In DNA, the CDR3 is TGTGCCAGCAGCTCCGTGACAGGGGGCTTTAATGAGCAGTTCTTC.

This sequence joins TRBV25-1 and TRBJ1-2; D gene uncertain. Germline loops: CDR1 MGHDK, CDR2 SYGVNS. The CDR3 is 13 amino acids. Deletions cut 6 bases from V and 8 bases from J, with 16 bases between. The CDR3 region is CASSGEQLGGYTF. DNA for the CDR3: TGTGCCAGCAGCGGGGAACAACTCGGAGGCTACACCTTC.

CDR3 amino acids: CASSPKQGAEAFF. The CDR3 DNA follows: TGTGCCAGCAGCCCAAAACAGGGTGCTGAAGCTTTCTTT. The chain is built from TRBV5-8 and TRBJ1-1, with D possibly being TRBD1 (6 bases). The V end lost 4 bases, the J end lost 6 bases, and 13 bases lay between the germline ends. From germline, CDR1 is SGHTS and CDR2 YDEGEE. The CDR3 length is 13 residues. The variable domain in full, with the rest retrieved from reference TRBV5-8 and TRBJ1-1, is EAGVTQSPTHLIKTRGQQATLRCSPISGHTSVYWYQQALGLGLQFLLWYDEGEERNRGNFPPRFSGRQFPNYSSELNVNALELEDSALYLCASSPKQGAEAFFGQGTRLTVV.

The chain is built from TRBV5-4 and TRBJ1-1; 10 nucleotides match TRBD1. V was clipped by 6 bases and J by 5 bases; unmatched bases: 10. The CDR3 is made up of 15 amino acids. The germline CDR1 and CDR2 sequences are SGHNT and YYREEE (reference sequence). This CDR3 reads CASTLGDRGRTEAFF. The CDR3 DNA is TGTGCCAGCACCCTGGGGGACAGGGGACGGACTGAAGCTTTCTTT. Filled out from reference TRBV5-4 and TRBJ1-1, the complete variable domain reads ETGVTQSPTHLIKTRGQQVTLRCSSQSGHNTVSWYQQALGQGPQFIFQYYREEENGRGNFPPRFSGLQFPNYSSELNVNALELDDSALYLCASTLGDRGRTEAFFGQGTRLTVV.

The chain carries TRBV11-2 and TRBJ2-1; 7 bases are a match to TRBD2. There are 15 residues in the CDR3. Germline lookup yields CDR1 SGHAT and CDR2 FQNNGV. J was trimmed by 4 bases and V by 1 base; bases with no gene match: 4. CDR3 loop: CASSLGVAGYNEQFF. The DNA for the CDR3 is TGTGCCAGCAGCTTAGGGGTAGCGGGTTACAATGAGCAGTTCTTC.

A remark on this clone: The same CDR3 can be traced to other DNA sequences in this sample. The CDR3 coding sequence is TGTGCCAGCTCACCATTGGAGGGGAACACTGAAGCTTTCTTT. Residues: CASSPLEGNTEAFF. V gene TRBV18 combines with J gene TRBJ1-1; D uncertain. V lost 2 bases, J lost 1 base, and 8 bases lay in between. Per the germline V gene, CDR1 is KGHSH and CDR2 is LQKENI. The CDR3 sequence is 14 residues long.

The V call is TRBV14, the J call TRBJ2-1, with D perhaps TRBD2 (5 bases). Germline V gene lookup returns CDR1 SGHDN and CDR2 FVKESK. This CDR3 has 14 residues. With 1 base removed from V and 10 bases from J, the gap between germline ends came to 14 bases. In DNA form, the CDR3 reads TGTGCCAGCAGCCAAGGGTTACCATCGGGGGAGCAGTTCTTC. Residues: CASSQGLPSGEQFF.

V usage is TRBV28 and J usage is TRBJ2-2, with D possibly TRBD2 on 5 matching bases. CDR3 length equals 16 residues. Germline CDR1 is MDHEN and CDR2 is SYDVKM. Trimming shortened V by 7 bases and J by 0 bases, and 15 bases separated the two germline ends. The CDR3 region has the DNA TGTGCCAGCACCCGCTCGATGAGGGCGAACACCGGGGAGCTGTTTTTT. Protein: CASTRSMRANTGELFF.

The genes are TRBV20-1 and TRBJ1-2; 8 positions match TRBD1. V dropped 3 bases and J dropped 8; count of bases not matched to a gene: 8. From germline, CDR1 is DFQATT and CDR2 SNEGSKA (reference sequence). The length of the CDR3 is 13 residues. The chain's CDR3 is CSASAGGGFGYTF. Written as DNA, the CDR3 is TGCAGTGCTAGTGCAGGGGGCGGTTTCGGCTACACCTTC.

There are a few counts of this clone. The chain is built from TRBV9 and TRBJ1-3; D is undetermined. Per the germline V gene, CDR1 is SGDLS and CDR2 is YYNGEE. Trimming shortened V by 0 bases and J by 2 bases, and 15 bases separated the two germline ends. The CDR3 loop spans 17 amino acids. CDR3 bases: TGTGCCAGCAGCGTAGCAGCGGGGAGGCTGGCTGGAAACACCATATATTTT. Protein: CASSVAAGRLAGNTIYF.